This T cell receptor beta chain was captured by sequencing in a study of response to subunit inactivated influenza vaccine. TCRdb analysed the RT-PCR reads with MiXCR anew, one entry per CDR3 protein. The top ten clones hold roughly a tenth of a sample with 750,000 to 850,000 distinct CDR3 sequences, approximately 18% of them seen once. The germline CDR1 and CDR2 sequences are LGHDT and YNNKEL (reference sequence). Trimming removed 4 bases at V and 6 bases at J, with 19 bases between. The CDR3 consists of 16 residues. Findings of the study overall: Each seasonal flu vaccination may recruit only limited new T cells, authors suggested.

This clonotype appeared a few times. Its cognate antigen is unknown. J is TRBJ2-1 and V is TRBV3-1; weak D call: TRBD2 (7 bases). The clonotype originates from a man aged 45-65 years who received an inactivated influenza vaccine. This sample comprised PBMCs from blood, obtained 5 days after vaccination. CDR3 in amino acids: CASSLMAGGAGNEQFF. Written as DNA, the CDR3 is TGTGCCAGCAGCCTGATGGCTGGGGGGGCCGGCAATGAGCAGTTCTTC.